This TCR beta chain was found in a study of technical replicates of blood from a few donors. Some clones are missing from TCRdb's copy, which holds only in-frame ones; the method was immunoSEQ multiplex PCR. The table has under 75,000 clones, 94% seen once. In germline, CDR1 is KGHSH, CDR2 LQKENI. The CDR3 length is 15 residues. The V and J ends lost 3 bases and 2 bases respectively, with 14 bases between them. J is TRBJ2-7 and V is TRBV18; maybe TRBD2 (5 bases). The receptor was isolated from a human donor in good health. The sequenced material came from T cells isolated from PBMCs. Here the CDR3 DNA reads TGTGCCAGCTCACCTCTTTCCGGGGTCCCCTACGAGCAGTACTTC. Translated, it gives CASSPLSGVPYEQYF.